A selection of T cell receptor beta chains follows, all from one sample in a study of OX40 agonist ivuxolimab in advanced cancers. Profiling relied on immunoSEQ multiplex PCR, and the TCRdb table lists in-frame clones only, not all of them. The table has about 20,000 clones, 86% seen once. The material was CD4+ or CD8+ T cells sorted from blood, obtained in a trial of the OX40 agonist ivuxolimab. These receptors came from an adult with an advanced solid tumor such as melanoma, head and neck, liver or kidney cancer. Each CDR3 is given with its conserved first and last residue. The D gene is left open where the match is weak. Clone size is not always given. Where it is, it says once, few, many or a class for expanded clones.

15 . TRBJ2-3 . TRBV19 TGTGCCAGTAGTATCTATCACGGCAGCTCAGATACGCAGTATTTT CASSIYHGSSDTQYF
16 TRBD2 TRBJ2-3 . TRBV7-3 TGTGCCAGCAGATCCGGACTAGCGGGAGTCACAGATACGCAGTATTTT CASRSGLAGVTDTQYF
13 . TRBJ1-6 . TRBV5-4 TGTGCCAGCAGCTTGGACAGGAATTCACCCCTCCACTTT CASSLDRNSPLHF
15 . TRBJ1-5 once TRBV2 TGTGCCAGCGGTGTAGGGGGTCGAAACGATCAGCCCCAGCATTTT CASGVGGRNDQPQHF
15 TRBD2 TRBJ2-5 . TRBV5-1 TGCGCCAGCAGCCCTGGGACTAGCGGACAAGAGACCCAGTACTTC CASSPGTSGQETQYF
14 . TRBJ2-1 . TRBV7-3 TGTGCCAGCAGCTCCACTAGTTCCTACAATGAGCAGTTCTTC CASSSTSSYNEQFF
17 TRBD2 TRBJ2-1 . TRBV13 TGTGCCAGCAGCTTTAAGAGCGGGAGGGCGTCCTACAATGAGCAGTTCTTC CASSFKSGRASYNEQFF
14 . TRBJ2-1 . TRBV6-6 TGTGCCAGCAGGACGCCCTCGGGAACGAATGAGCAGTTCTTC CASRTPSGTNEQFF
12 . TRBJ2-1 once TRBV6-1 TGTGCCAGCAGTGAATTTCTGGTTCAGCAGTTCTTC CASSEFLVQQFF
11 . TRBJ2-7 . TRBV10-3 TGTGCCATCAGGGGTACAGGGGAGCAGTACTTC CAIRGTGEQYF
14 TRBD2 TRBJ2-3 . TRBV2 TGTGCCACCGGACTAGCGGGGGTCACAGATACGCAGTATTTT CATGLAGVTDTQYF
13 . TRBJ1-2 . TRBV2 TGTGCCAGCAGTGGGACAAAAAAAGATGGCTACACCTTC CASSGTKKDGYTF
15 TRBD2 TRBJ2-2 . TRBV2 TGTGCCAGCAGAGGGACTAGCGGAGTCACCGGGGAGCTGTTTTTT CASRGTSGVTGELFF
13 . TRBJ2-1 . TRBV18 TGTGCCAGCTCACCGGGACTCCCTAATGAGCAGTTCTTC CASSPGLPNEQFF
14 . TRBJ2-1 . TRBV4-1 TGCGCCAGCAGCCAAGAGCCTAACTACAATGAGCAGTTCTTC CASSQEPNYNEQFF
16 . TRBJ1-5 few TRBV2 TGTGCCAGCAGTGTGGGCCTTCTGCATAGCAATCAGCCCCAGCATTTT CASSVGLLHSNQPQHF
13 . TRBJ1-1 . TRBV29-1 TGCAGCGCACGCGTTAATGAAATCACTGAAGCTTTCTTT CSARVNEITEAFF
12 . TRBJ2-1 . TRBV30 TGTGCCTGGGCCAGGGTCTACAATGAGCAGTTCTTC CAWARVYNEQFF
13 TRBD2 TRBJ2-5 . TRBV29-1 TGCAGCGTTGAGATAGCGGGAGCTGAGACCCAGTACTTC CSVEIAGAETQYF
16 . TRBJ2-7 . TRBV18 TGTGCCAGCTCACCAGTTAGCGGAGTTGAGAGGTACGAGCAGTACTTC CASSPVSGVERYEQYF
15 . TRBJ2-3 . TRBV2 TGTGCCAGCTACCTGGGGCGATATGGGACAGATACGCAGTATTTT CASYLGRYGTDTQYF
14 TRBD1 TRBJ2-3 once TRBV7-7 TGTGCTAGCAGCTTACAGGGGGCATCAGATACGCAGTATTTT CASSLQGASDTQYF
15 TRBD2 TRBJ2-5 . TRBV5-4 TGTGCCAGCAGCTTCGAGCGGGGCCGGGGTGAGACCCAGTACTTC CASSFERGRGETQYF
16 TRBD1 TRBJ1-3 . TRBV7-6 TGTGCCAGCAGCTCCCTGACAGGGTTCTCTGGAAACACCATATATTTT CASSSLTGFSGNTIYF
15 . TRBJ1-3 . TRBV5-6 TGTGCCAGCAGCTTGGAACGGCGCTCTGGAAACACCATATATTTT CASSLERRSGNTIYF
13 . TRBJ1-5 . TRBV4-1 TGCGCCAGCAGCTCGGGGTACAATCAGCCCCAGCATTTT CASSSGYNQPQHF
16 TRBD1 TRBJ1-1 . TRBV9 TGTGCCAGCAGCGTAGGGGCAGGGGGCCAGAACACTGAAGCTTTCTTT CASSVGAGGQNTEAFF
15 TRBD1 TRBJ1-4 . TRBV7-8 TGTGCCAGCAGCTTGGGGGACAGGAGGAATGAAAAACTGTTTTTT CASSLGDRRNEKLFF
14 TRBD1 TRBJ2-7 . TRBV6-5 TGTGCCAGCAGTTACCTGGACAGGCGGAGCGAGCAGTACTTC CASSYLDRRSEQYF
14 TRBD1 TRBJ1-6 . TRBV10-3 TGCGGGATCCGGGACAGCGTCCCAAATTCACCCCTCCACTTT CGIRDSVPNSPLHF
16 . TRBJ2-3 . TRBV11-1 TGTGCCAGCAGCTTTTCCCGGACCAGAACGACAGATACGCAGTATTTT CASSFSRTRTTDTQYF
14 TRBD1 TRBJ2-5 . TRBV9 TGTGCCAGCAGCGCGACAGGGTCTTCGGAGACCCAGTACTTC CASSATGSSETQYF
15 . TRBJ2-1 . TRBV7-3 TGTGCCAGCAGCTTATTGATCGGACAGTACAATGAGCAGTTCTTC CASSLLIGQYNEQFF
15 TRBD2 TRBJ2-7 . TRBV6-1 TGTGCCAGCAGTGAAGGGATAGCGGGAGTTGGCGAGCAGTACTTC CASSEGIAGVGEQYF
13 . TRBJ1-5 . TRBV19 TGTGCCAGTAGTATAGATCGGGGACAGCCCCAGCATTTT CASSIDRGQPQHF
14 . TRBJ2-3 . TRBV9 TGTGCCAGCAGCGTAGGTCTGGGACAAGATACGCAGTATTTT CASSVGLGQDTQYF
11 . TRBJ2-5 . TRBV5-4 TGTGCCAGCAGCTTCCACGAGACCCAGTACTTC CASSFHETQYF
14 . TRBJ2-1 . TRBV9 TGCGCCAGCAGCGTTCAGGGCAACTACAATGAGCAGTTCTTC CASSVQGNYNEQFF
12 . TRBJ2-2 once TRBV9 TGTGCCAGCAGCGTGAGGTCCGGGGAGCTGTTTTTT CASSVRSGELFF
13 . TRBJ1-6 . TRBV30 TGTGCCTGGAGTGCATCTCGTAATTCACCCCTCCACTTT CAWSASRNSPLHF
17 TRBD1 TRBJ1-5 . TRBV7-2 TGTGCCAGCAGTTTCAGGGGGGCGGGGGCTTCCAATCAGCCCCAGCATTTT CASSFRGAGASNQPQHF
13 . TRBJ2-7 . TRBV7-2 TGTGCCAGCAGCTCTACCCGAAACTACGAGCAGTACTTC CASSSTRNYEQYF
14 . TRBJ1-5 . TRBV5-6 TGTGCCAGCAAAAACGGGGGGGCAAATCAGCCCCAGCATTTT CASKNGGANQPQHF
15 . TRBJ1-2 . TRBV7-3 TGTGCCAGCAGCCCGAACCGAGGAGGGAAGGATGGCTACACCTTC CASSPNRGGKDGYTF
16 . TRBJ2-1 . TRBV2 TGTGCCAGCAGTGAAGTTATGTCCTTGGGGGGCAATGAGCAGTTCTTC CASSEVMSLGGNEQFF
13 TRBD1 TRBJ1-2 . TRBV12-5 TGTGCTAGTGGTTTTGGGACAGTTTATGGCTACACCTTC CASGFGTVYGYTF
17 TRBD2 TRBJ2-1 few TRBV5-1 TGCGCCAGCAGCGCACCACAAAGCGGGAGCGTCTACAATGAGCAGTTCTTC CASSAPQSGSVYNEQFF
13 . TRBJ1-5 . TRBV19 TGTGCCAGCGGGTGGCGGGGCAATCAGCCCCAGCATTTT CASGWRGNQPQHF
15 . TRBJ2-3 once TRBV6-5 TGTGCCAGCAGCCCCGCCGACTATCCCACAGATACGCAGTATTTT CASSPADYPTDTQYF
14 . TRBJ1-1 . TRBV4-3 TGCGCCAGCAGCCAGGCCCTGGGAGGGACTGAAGCTTTCTTT CASSQALGGTEAFF
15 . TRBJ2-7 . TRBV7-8 TGTGCCAGCAGCTTAGTGGTCTCGGGATCCTACGAGCAGTACTTC CASSLVVSGSYEQYF
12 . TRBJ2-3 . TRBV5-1 TGCGCCAGCAGCTTGGATGCAGATACGCAGTATTTT CASSLDADTQYF
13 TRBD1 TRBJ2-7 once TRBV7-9 TGTGCCAGCAGCGCGCCGGGACAGCTCGAGCAGTACTTC CASSAPGQLEQYF
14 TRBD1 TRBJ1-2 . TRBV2 TGTGCCAGCAGTGAATATGGGACAGGGCGAGGCTACACCTTC CASSEYGTGRGYTF
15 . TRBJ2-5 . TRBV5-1 TGCGCCAGCAACTTGGTGGGGGCGAAAGGGGAGACCCAGTACTTC CASNLVGAKGETQYF
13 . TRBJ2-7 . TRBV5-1 TGCGCCAGCAGCTTGGCCGGGGGCTTCGAGCAGTACTTC CASSLAGGFEQYF
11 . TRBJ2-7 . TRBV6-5 TGTGCCACCGGTCGTGGGTTCGAGCAGTACTTC CATGRGFEQYF
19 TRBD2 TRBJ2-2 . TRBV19 TGTGCCAGTAGTATCGACGGACTAGCGGGGAGAGCGAACACCGGGGAGCTGTTTTTT CASSIDGLAGRANTGELFF
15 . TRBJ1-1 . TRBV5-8 TGTGCCAGCAGCTTGTTGCCGGGTTCGAACACTGAAGCTTTCTTT CASSLLPGSNTEAFF
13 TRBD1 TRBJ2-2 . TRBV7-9 TGTGCCAGCAGCCGGGACAGCACCGGGGAGCTGTTTTTT CASSRDSTGELFF